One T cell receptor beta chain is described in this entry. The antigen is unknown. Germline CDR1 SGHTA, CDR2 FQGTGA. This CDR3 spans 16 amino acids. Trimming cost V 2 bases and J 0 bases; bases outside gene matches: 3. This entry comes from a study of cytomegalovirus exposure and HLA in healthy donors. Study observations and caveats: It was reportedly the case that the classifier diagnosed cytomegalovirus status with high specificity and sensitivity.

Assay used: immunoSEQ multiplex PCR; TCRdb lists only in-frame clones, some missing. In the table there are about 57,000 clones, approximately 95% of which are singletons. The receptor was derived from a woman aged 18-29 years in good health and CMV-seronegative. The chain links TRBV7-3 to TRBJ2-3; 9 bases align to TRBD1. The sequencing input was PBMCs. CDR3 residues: CASSLATGGSTDTQYF. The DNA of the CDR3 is TGTGCCAGCAGCTTAGCGACAGGGGGTAGCACAGATACGCAGTATTTT.